One and the same sample provided the 10 T cell receptor beta chains below, sequenced in a study of OX40 agonist ivuxolimab in advanced cancers. This table comes from immunoSEQ multiplex PCR, and its TCRdb copy is limited to in-frame clones, with some not included. This sample carries approximately 7,000 clones, roughly 63% of them seen once, and the ten largest clones take roughly 18%. The sequencing here drew on CD4+ or CD8+ T cells sorted from blood, taken in a trial of the OX40 agonist ivuxolimab. The receptors stem from an adult with an advanced solid tumor such as melanoma, head and neck, liver or kidney cancer.

This chain uses TRBV28 with TRBJ2-7; D possibly corresponds to TRBD2 (5 bases). The germline gives CDR1 MDHEN, CDR2 SYDVKM. This CDR3 has 14 residues. Trimming pared 5 bases from V and 6 bases from J, leaving 17 bases between. The DNA of the CDR3 is TGTGCCAGCAGTGACTTTGGCGGGTTCTCCGAGCAGTACTTC. This codes for CASSDFGGFSEQYF.

The V call is TRBV2, the J call TRBJ2-5; maybe TRBD2 (6 bases). Between the trimmed V and J ends, which lost 7 bases and 1 base, there was a span of 19 bases. Germline V gene data show CDR1 as SNHLY and CDR2 as FYNNEI. The length of the CDR3 is 16 residues. CDR3 residues: CASTVPLAELQETQYF. The CDR3, as DNA: TGTGCCAGCACCGTGCCCTTAGCGGAGCTCCAAGAGACCCAGTACTTC. Full variable domain (outside the CDR3, taken from reference TRBV2 and TRBJ2-5): EPEVTQTPSHQVTQMGQEVILRCVPISNHLYFYWYRQILGQKVEFLVSFYNNEISEKSEIFDDQFSVERPDGSNFTLKIRSTKLEDSAMYFCASTVPLAELQETQYFGPGTRLLVL.

The chain is built from TRBV5-1 and TRBJ2-1; D gene uncertain. Trimming stripped 4 bases from V and 1 base from J, with 12 bases between. The CDR3 sequence is 15 residues long. The germline CDR1 and CDR2 sequences are SGHRS and YFSETQ. CDR3 in amino acids: CASSLDGRSYNEQFF. CDR3 bases: TGCGCCAGCAGCCTGGACGGAAGATCCTACAATGAGCAGTTCTTC.

This clone was counted once. The V gene is TRBV28, the J gene TRBJ2-3, with 13 bases identical to TRBD2. V shed 2 bases, J shed 0 bases, and the junction held 5 bases outside the gene matches. Germline loops: CDR1 MDHEN, CDR2 SYDVKM. The CDR3 consists of 18 residues. This CDR3 is CASSLELAGGPSTDTQYF. The CDR3 region has the DNA TGTGCCAGCAGTTTAGAACTAGCGGGGGGGCCGAGCACAGATACGCAGTATTTT.

Regarding this clone: One junction end does not reproduce the germline sequence, and a read error may be involved. The V call is TRBV7-7, the J call TRBJ2-3; D is unclear. The CDR3 covers 13 residues. CDR1 and CDR2 from the germline V gene are SSHAT and FNYEAQ (reference sequence). CDR3 coding DNA: TGTGCTAGCAGCCCAGACCTGGGAGATACGCAGTATTTT. The encoded protein is CASSPDLGDTQYF. The variable domain in full, with the rest retrieved from reference TRBV7-7 and TRBJ2-3, is GAGVSQSPRYKVTKRGQDVTLRCDPISSHATLYWYQQALGQGPEFLTYFNYEAQPDKSGLPSDRFSAERPEGSISTLTIQRTEQRDSAMYRCASSPDLGDTQYFGPGTRLTVL.

V gene TRBV11-1 combines with J gene TRBJ2-7; 11 bases line up with TRBD1. CDR1 is SGHAT and CDR2 is FQDESV in the germline V gene (reference sequence). This CDR3 comprises 13 residues. V dropped 8 bases and J dropped 6; count of bases not matched to a gene: 6. The CDR3 here is CASSGQGVPEQYF. In nucleotides, the CDR3 is TGTGCCAGCTCGGGACAGGGGGTTCCCGAGCAGTACTTC.

On this clone itself: Compared with germline, one end of the junction differs, possibly owing to a read error. Distinct nucleotide sequences in the sample also encode this CDR3. This chain joins TRBV5-1 and TRBJ2-7; D uncertain. The CDR3 covers 14 residues. Germline CDR1 is SGHRS and CDR2 is YFSETQ. CDR3 residues: CASSLRLENYEQYF. The CDR3, as DNA: TGCGCCAGCAGCCTTCGGTTAGAGAACTACGAACAGTACTTC.

The chain couples TRBV27 to TRBJ1-5; D unresolved. From germline, CDR1 is MNHEY and CDR2 SMNVEV (reference sequence). The CDR3 extends over 14 amino acids. The ends were cut back, 3 bases at V and 4 bases at J, with 10 bases in the middle. The CDR3, as DNA: TGTGCCAGCAGTTTGGGTCCCGAAAATCAGCCCCAGCATTTT. Encoded protein: CASSLGPENQPQHF.

This chain joins TRBV11-3 and TRBJ2-2; 8 positions match TRBD1. The CDR3 loop spans 14 amino acids. Germline-derived CDR1 and CDR2 are SGHNT and YENEEA. V shed 5 bases, J shed 5 bases, and the junction held 4 bases outside the gene matches. CDR3 DNA: TGTGCCAGCAGCCAGCACAGGGGGACCGGGGAGCTGTTTTTT. This codes for CASSQHRGTGELFF.

The V gene is TRBV7-9, the J gene TRBJ1-4, with 11 bases that match TRBD1. The ends lost 7 bases at V and 8 bases at J; junction bases unmatched: 9. From germline, CDR1 is SEHNR and CDR2 FQNEAQ (reference sequence). This CDR3 is built from 15 residues. CDR3 amino acids: CASTLGTGGREKLFF. The CDR3 DNA reads TGTGCCAGCACCCTTGGGACAGGGGGAAGAGAAAAACTGTTTTTT.